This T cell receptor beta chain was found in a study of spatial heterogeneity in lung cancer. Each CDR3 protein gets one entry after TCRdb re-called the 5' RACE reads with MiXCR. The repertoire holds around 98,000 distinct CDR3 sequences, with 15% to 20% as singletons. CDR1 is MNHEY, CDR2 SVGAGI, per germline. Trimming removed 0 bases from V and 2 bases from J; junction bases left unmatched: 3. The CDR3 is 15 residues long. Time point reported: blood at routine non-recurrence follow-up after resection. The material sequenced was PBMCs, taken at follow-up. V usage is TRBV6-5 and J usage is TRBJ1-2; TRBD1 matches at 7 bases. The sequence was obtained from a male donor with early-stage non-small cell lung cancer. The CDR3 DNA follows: TGTGCCAGCAGTTACTCGGGCAGGGGGAACTATGGCTACACCTTC. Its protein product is CASSYSGRGNYGYTF.